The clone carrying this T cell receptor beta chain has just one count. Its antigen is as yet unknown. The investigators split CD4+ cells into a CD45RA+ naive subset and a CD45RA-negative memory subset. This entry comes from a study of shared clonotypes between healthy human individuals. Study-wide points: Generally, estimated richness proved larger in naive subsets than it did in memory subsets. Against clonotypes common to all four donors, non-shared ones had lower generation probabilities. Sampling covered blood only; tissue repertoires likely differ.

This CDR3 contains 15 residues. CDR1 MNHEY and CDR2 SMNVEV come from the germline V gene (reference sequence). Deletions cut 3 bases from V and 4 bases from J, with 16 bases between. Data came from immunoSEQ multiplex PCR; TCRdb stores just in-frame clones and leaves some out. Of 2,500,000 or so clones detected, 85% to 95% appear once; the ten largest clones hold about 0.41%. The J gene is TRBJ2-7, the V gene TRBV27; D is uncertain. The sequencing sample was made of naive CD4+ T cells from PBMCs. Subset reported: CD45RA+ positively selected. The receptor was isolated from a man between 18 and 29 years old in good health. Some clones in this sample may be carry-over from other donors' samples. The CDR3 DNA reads TGTGCCAGCAGTTTGTATATGAACTCGCCATACGAGCAGTACTTC. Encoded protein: CASSLYMNSPYEQYF.